This T cell receptor beta chain was recorded in a study of response to subunit inactivated influenza vaccine. This clonotype occurred a few times. As yet, its antigen is unknown. Germline V lookup: CDR1 KGHDR, CDR2 SFDVKD. Between the trimmed V and J ends, which lost 2 bases and 2 bases, there was a span of 10 bases. The CDR3 covers 15 residues. TCRdb independently ran MiXCR on the RT-PCR reads; one entry per CDR3 protein. The profile shows hundreds of thousands of distinct CDR3 sequences, approximately 15% of them singletons. Whole-study findings and limits: Seasonal influenza vaccination, on each occasion, was suggested by the authors to recruit few new T cells.

The material sequenced was PBMCs from blood, taken 14 days before vaccination. The J gene is TRBJ2-3, the V gene TRBV24-1, with unresolved D. The clonotype comes from a man over 45 who received an inactivated influenza vaccine. The CDR3 sequence: CATSDYGGATDTQYF. DNA for the CDR3: TGTGCCACCAGTGATTACGGCGGAGCCACAGATACGCAGTATTTT.